This T cell receptor beta chain stems from a study of blood T cell repertoires in COVID-19 (dated by TCRdb to the early 2020s). For the wider study: Samples from collaborators originated in the United States, Italy and Spain and spanned both the acute and convalescent phases of COVID-19. The material from the prospective study consisted of cDNA or gDNA derived from T cells, B-cell-depleted T cells, or PBMCs. Subjects who had been exposed to COVID-19, were actively infected with it, or had recovered from it provided the deeply sampled blood TCRbeta repertoires that made up the dataset. The repertoires were made available in a free public database intended to serve as a resource for research on the immune response to SARS-CoV-2. Samples came from the ongoing ImmuneRACE study (first 160 participants) plus 1,254 subjects from 6 global collaborators. The sample metadata nearly always contained a de-identified subject ID, COVID-19 status, age in years and sex. Where available, HLA class I and class II types were taken from metadata supplied by the sample provider and were not determined by assay-based typing.

TCRbeta CDR3 regions were amplified from genomic DNA by means of the immunoSEQ Assay, a bias-controlled multiplex PCR. As for the authors' bioinformatics: Within the assay, amplification of reference gene primers was used to estimate how many nucleated cells each sample contained. To quantify the absolute abundance of each unique TCRbeta CDR3 rearrangement, sequence reads were collapsed and filtered. For each sample, productive Simpson clonality was calculated as the square root of Simpson's diversity index over productive rearrangements. Here the immuneACCESS table is served through TCRdb, limited to in-frame sequences with V and J called. Missing clones are a known gap in these copies; in checked studies unresolved V genes cover under half, and the rest lacks a known reason. That table gives V, J and clone size, and the DNA gave D and trimming. The sample table lists 65,000 to 70,000 clones, approximately 91% of them with a count of one. Jointly, the top ten make up around 13% of the sample.

Collaborating institutions collected whole blood in K2EDTA tubes following their own protocols. For TCRbeta analysis, collaborators shipped samples as frozen whole blood, isolated PBMCs, or DNA extracted from either of those sample types. General findings and caveats noted by the study authors: Clinical and demographic metadata were provided uncurated, with the amount varying by source and participant.

The CDR3 numbers 13 residues from cysteine through phenylalanine. The retained sequence is limited to the CDR3, 39 bases, with the frame set at the first base. The germline ends are 13 bases apart after V is trimmed by 3 bases and J by 9 bases. The germline V gene encodes CDR1 SGHRS and CDR2 YFSETQ. A word on this clone: Its cognate antigen has yet to be identified. No base-level quality is on record; no much larger clone is a single base apart.

The chain is made from TRBV5-1 and TRBJ2-1; the D segment could be TRBD2, given 6 matching bases. The origin of this receptor is a human donor with active COVID-19. The donor label of this sample is uncertain. Sequenced material: peripheral blood. The CDR3 region: CASSSVAAGEQFF. The bases read TGCGCCAGCAGCTCTGTAGCGGCCGGTGAGCAGTTCTTC. Reference TRBV5-1 and TRBJ2-1 proteins supply the regions before and after the CDR3; the full variable domain is: KAGVTQTPRYLIKTRGQQVTLSCSPISGHRSVSWYQQTPGQGLQFLFEYFSETQRNKGNFPGRFSGRQFSNSRSEMNVSTLELGDSALYLCASSSVAAGEQFFGPGTRLTVL.